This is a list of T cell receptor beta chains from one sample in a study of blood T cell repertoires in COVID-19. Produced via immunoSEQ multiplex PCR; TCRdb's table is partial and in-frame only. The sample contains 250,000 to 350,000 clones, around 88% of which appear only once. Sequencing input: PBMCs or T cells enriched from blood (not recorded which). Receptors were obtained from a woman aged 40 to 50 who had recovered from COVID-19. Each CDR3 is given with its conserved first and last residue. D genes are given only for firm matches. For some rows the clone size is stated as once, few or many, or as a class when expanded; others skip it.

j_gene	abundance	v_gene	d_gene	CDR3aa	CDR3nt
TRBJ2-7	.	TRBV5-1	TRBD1	CASSQPGQGDYEQYF	TGCGCCAGCAGCCAACCGGGACAGGGAGATTACGAGCAGTACTTC
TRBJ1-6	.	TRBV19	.	CASSIDRIGDSPLHF	TGTGCCAGTAGTATAGACAGAATCGGGGATTCACCCCTCCACTTT
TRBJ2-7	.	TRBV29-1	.	CSVVGSDSSYEQYF	TGCAGCGTGGTCGGGAGCGACAGCTCCTACGAGCAGTACTTC
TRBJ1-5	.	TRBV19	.	CASSERGAYSNQPQHF	TGTGCCAGTAGTGAGCGGGGGGCCTATAGCAATCAGCCCCAGCATTTT
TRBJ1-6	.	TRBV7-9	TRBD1	CASSRDRGGSPLHF	TGTGCCAGCAGCCGTGACAGGGGGGGGTCACCCCTCCACTTT
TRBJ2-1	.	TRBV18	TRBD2	CASSPFSGRGRDEQFF	TGTGCCAGCTCACCATTTAGCGGGAGAGGTCGCGATGAGCAGTTCTTC
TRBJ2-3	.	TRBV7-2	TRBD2	CASSGTTSGTQYF	TGTGCCAGCAGCGGGACGACTAGCGGTACGCAGTATTTT
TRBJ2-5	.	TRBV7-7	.	CASSPMGGETQYF	TGTGCTAGCAGCCCAATGGGGGGAGAGACCCAGTACTTC
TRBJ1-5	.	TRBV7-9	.	CASSNIQGAGQPQHF	TGTGCCAGCAGCAACATACAGGGTGCTGGTCAGCCCCAGCATTTT
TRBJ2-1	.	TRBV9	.	CASSGGVDSYNEQFF	TGTGCCAGCAGCGGGGGAGTCGATTCCTACAATGAGCAGTTCTTC
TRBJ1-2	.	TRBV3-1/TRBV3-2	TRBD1	CASSPGTDYGYTF	TGTGCCAGCAGCCCCGGGACAGACTATGGCTACACCTTC
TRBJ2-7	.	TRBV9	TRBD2	CASSVGGRASYEQYF	TGTGCCAGCAGCGTAGGCGGGAGGGCCTCATACGAGCAGTACTTC
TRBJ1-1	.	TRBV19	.	CASSTPGGSTEAFF	TGTGCCAGTAGTACCCCGGGAGGGTCCACTGAAGCTTTCTTT
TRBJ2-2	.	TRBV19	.	CASSTAEAFTGELFF	TGTGCCAGTAGTACGGCAGAGGCTTTCACCGGGGAGCTGTTTTTT
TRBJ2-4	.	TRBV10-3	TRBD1	CAISAGTGASGALKNIQYF	TGTGCCATCAGTGCCGGGACAGGGGCATCGGGAGCGCTAAAAAACATTCAGTACTTC
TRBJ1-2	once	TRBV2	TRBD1	CASRRDRVPDYGYTF	TGTGCCAGCAGGAGAGACAGGGTGCCTGACTATGGCTACACCTTC
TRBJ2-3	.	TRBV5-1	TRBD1	CASSWGTGRGNTQYF	TGCGCCAGCAGCTGGGGGACAGGGAGGGGAAATACGCAGTATTTT
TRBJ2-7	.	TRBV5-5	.	CASSPRTLSSYEQYF	TGTGCCAGCAGCCCCCGGACTTTAAGCTCCTACGAGCAGTACTTC
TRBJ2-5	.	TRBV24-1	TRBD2	CATSVGGGGGQETQYF	TGTGCCACCAGCGTGGGCGGCGGCGGGGGCCAAGAGACCCAGTACTTC
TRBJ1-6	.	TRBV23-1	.	CASSLRGKVDSPLHF	TGCGCCAGCAGTCTCCGGGGAAAGGTGGATTCACCCCTCCACTTT
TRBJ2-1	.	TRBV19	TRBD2	CASSFRGSGSNRNEQFF	TGTGCCAGTAGTTTCCGGGGCAGCGGGAGCAACAGGAATGAGCAGTTCTTC
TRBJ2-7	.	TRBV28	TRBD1	CASSSGGTGFYEQYF	TGTGCCAGCAGTTCAGGCGGGACAGGGTTTTACGAGCAGTACTTC
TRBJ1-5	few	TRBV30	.	CAWSVQGGGNQPQHF	TGTGCCTGGAGTGTACAGGGTGGGGGAAATCAGCCCCAGCATTTT
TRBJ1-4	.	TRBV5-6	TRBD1	CASSPKGQHNEKLFF	TGTGCCAGCAGCCCGAAGGGACAGCATAATGAAAAACTGTTTTTT
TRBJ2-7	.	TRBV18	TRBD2	CASSPGTSTEQYF	TGTGCCAGCTCACCAGGGACTAGCACTGAGCAGTACTTC
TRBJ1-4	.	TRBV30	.	CAWSAEGGQDEKLFF	TGTGCCTGGAGTGCCGAAGGAGGGCAGGATGAAAAACTGTTTTTT
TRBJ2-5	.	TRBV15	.	CATSRDSPGETQYF	TGTGCCACCAGCAGAGATTCCCCGGGAGAGACCCAGTACTTC
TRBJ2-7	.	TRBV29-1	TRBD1	CSVTGQGIYEQYF	TGCAGCGTTACGGGACAGGGAATCTACGAGCAGTACTTC
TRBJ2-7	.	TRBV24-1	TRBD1	CATSDPGTGGRYEQYF	TGTGCCACCAGTGACCCCGGGACAGGGGGCCGGTACGAGCAGTACTTC
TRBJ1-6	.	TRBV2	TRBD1	CASRDRGRGNSPLHF	TGTGCCAGCAGGGACAGGGGGCGCGGAAATTCACCCCTCCACTTT
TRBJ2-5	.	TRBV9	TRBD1	CASSVDSGGEETQYF	TGTGCCAGCAGCGTAGATTCAGGGGGCGAGGAGACCCAGTACTTC
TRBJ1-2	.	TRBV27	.	CASSLNSHYGYTF	TGTGCCAGCAGTTTAAACAGCCACTATGGCTACACCTTC
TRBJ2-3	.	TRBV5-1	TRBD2	CASSLSSGRWGTQYF	TGCGCCAGCAGCTTGTCTAGCGGGAGGTGGGGTACGCAGTATTTT
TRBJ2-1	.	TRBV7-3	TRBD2	CASSLGLGANNEQFF	TGTGCCAGCAGCCTAGGACTAGGGGCCAACAATGAGCAGTTCTTC
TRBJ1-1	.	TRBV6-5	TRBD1	CASSTNRGGGTEAFF	TGTGCCAGCAGTACGAACAGGGGAGGCGGGACTGAAGCTTTCTTT
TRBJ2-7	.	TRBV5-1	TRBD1	CASSSQTTGYDEQYF	TGCGCCAGCAGCTCCCAAACGACAGGGTACGACGAGCAGTACTTC
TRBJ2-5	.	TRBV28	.	CASSFGPQETQYF	TGTGCCAGCAGTTTTGGCCCTCAAGAGACCCAGTACTTC
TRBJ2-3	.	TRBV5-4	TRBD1	CASSSGTGTDTQYF	TGTGCCAGCAGCTCCGGGACAGGGACAGATACGCAGTATTTT
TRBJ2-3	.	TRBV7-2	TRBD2	CASSSQGWREGPDTQYF	TGTGCCAGCAGCTCACAGGGGTGGCGGGAGGGGCCAGATACGCAGTATTTT
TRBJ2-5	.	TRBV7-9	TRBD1	CASRPDRVQETQYF	TGTGCCAGCAGACCAGACAGGGTACAAGAGACCCAGTACTTC
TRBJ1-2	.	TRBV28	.	CASRSTGAANYGYTF	TGTGCCAGCAGGTCCACAGGAGCAGCTAACTATGGCTACACCTTC
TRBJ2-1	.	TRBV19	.	CASSIKERSRINEQFF	TGTGCCAGTAGTATAAAGGAGAGGAGCCGAATCAATGAGCAGTTCTTC
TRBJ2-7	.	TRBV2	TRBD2	CASSGTRLYEQYF	TGTGCCAGCAGTGGGACTAGACTATACGAGCAGTACTTC
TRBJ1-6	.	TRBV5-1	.	CASSPTANSPLHF	TGCGCCAGCAGCCCAACAGCTAATTCACCCCTCCACTTT
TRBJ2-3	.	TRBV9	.	CASSPTLSTDTQYF	TGTGCCAGCAGCCCCACCCTAAGCACAGATACGCAGTATTTT
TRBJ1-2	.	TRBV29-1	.	CSVGVNYGYTF	TGCAGCGTTGGAGTAAACTATGGCTACACCTTC
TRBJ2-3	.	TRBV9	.	CASSVAGWGTDTQYF	TGTGCCAGCAGCGTAGCGGGGTGGGGCACAGATACGCAGTATTTT
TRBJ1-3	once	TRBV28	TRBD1	CASSPSKGARGNTIYF	TGTGCCAGCAGTCCCTCAAAGGGGGCTCGTGGAAACACCATATATTTT
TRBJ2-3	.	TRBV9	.	CASSVGAGNADTQYF	TGTGCCAGCAGCGTCGGAGCGGGTAATGCAGATACGCAGTATTTT
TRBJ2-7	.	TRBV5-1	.	CASSVDRVSYEQYF	TGCGCCAGCAGCGTGGACAGAGTCTCCTACGAGCAGTACTTC
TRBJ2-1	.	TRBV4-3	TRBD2	CASSQLIPGLAGGSSYNEQFF	TGCGCCAGCAGCCAACTTATTCCGGGACTAGCGGGAGGGAGCTCCTACAATGAGCAGTTCTTC
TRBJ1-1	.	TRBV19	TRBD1	CASSDRGLRDTEAFF	TGTGCCAGTAGTGACAGGGGGCTAAGGGACACTGAAGCTTTCTTT
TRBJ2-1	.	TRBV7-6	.	CASSFRPGAYNEQFF	TGTGCCAGCAGCTTTCGGCCGGGAGCCTACAATGAGCAGTTCTTC